This TCR beta chain was sequenced in a study of blood T cell repertoires in COVID-19. Study-level background: The study drew acute and convalescent COVID-19 samples from the United States, Italy and Spain. The analysed material was cDNA or gDNA that came from T cells, B-cell-depleted T cells, or PBMCs.

Study processing details: The authors estimated nucleated cell counts from reference gene primer amplification. Assay used: immunoSEQ multiplex PCR; TCRdb lists only in-frame clones, some missing. V and J calls and clone size are given by that table; D and trimming were obtained from the DNA. The sample lists 150,000 to 180,000 clones; 91% were seen once. Trimming shortened V by 4 bases and J by 9 bases, and 13 bases separated the two germline ends. From germline, CDR1 is MDHEN and CDR2 SYDVKM. The length of the CDR3 is 13 residues. This clonotype was sampled from a man between 45 and 60 years old with acute or convalescent COVID-19. The sequencing input was peripheral blood. The chain recombines TRBV28 with TRBJ2-1; D not certain. The CDR3 region has the DNA TGTGCCAGCAGTTCATCCGAGAGTCCTGAGCAGTTCTTC. It translates to CASSSSESPEQFF.